A single TCR beta chain is shown here with its context. Its antigen is undetermined. The data originate from a study of T-cell memory formation after mild COVID-19. Study details: The two donors had largely donor-specific TCR clusters.

Study-level results: Contracting clones, day 15 to 85, had balanced CD4/CD8, and later expanders favored CD4+. Pre-infection memory held some responding clones, suggesting pre-existing cross-reactive T cells responded. CD4+ contracting clones were found mainly in CM and EM, and CD8+ ones in EMRA.

Germline trimming cut 2 bases from V and 4 bases from J; bases unmatched to any gene: 8. This CDR3 spans 16 amino acids. Looked up from germline, CDR1 is KGHSH and CDR2 is LQKENI. A single record per CDR3 protein comes from TCRdb applying MiXCR to the 5' RACE reads. The data contain roughly 52,000 distinct CDR3 sequences, 8% to 9.5% of them singletons. The rearrangement joins TRBV18 to TRBJ1-2; TRBD1 matches 9 bases. The source of this sequence is a man aged 18 to 29 who had mild COVID-19 (a few samples of this study predate the infection). Cell type and time point are not known. Sequencing used PBMCs or a T cell subset sorted from them (not recorded which). CDR3 in DNA: TGTGCCAGCTCACCAGGGACAGGGTATAATGGCTATGGCTACACCTTC. This sequence encodes CASSPGTGYNGYGYTF.